Sequencing of this TCR beta chain was carried out in a study of CD8 T cells in Susac syndrome. An amount of RNA that ranged from roughly 0.5 to 1 ug was reverse transcribed with random hexamers. One entry per CDR3 protein, called by TCRdb with MiXCR from the immunoSEQ multiplex PCR reads. The sample consists of approximately 57,000 distinct CDR3 sequences, more than 85% of them appearing once. Germline CDR1 DFQATT, CDR2 SNEGSKA (reference sequence). This CDR3 region has 16 residues. V lost 6 bases, J lost 5 bases, and 16 bases stayed unmatched. This sequence was found in a human donor with Susac syndrome. The J gene is TRBJ2-3, the V gene TRBV20-1, with 8 bases matching TRBD2. Sequencing was carried out using CD8+ T cells from PBMCs. DNA for the CDR3: TGCAGTGCCCACCTCCGGACTAGCCGGACAGAAGATACGCAGTATTTT. This codes for CSAHLRTSRTEDTQYF.